This TCR beta chain was recovered during a study of shared clonotypes between healthy human individuals. Study summary: A donor's plate count was three for CD4 naive and three for CD4 memory; CD8 naive had two and CD8 memory one.

On this clone itself: What it binds is unknown.

Here immunoSEQ multiplex PCR was the method, and the copy in TCRdb shows in-frame clones only, minus some. The sample lists about 2.3 million clones, approximately 93% occurring once. Donation came from healthy HIV-negative adults that had no recent acute infections or vaccinations. Donors, without exception, were Caucasian adults residing in Nashville, Tennessee. The CDR3 has 13 residues. Germline-derived CDR1 and CDR2 are SGHTA and FQGNSA. Trimming took 5 bases from V and 3 from J; bases not matched to a gene: 4. Study-wide results and caveats: Large depth notwithstanding, sorted-subset sequencing proved incomplete by rarefaction.

The sample was naive CD4+ T cells from PBMCs. Subset indicated: CD45RA+ positively selected. This sequence joins TRBV7-2 and TRBJ2-7, with TRBD2 matching over 7 bases. This sequence was found in a man between 18 and 29 years old in good health. Some clones in this sample may be carry-over from other donors' samples. DNA of the CDR3: TGTGCCAGCAGCGGACGGACTAGCTACGAGCAGTACTTC. This encodes CASSGRTSYEQYF.